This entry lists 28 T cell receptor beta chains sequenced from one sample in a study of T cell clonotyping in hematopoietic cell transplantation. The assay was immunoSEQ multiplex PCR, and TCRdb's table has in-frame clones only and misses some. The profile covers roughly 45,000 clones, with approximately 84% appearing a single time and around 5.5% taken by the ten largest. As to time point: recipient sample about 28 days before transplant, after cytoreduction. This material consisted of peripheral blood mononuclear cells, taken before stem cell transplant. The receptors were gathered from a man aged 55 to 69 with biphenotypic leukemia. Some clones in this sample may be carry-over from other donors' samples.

CDR3 sequence: CASSFTGSHSGNTIYF. The DNA of the CDR3 is TGTGCCAGCAGCTTTACAGGATCTCACTCTGGAAACACCATATATTTT. This rearrangement joins TRBV7-2 to TRBJ1-3; D is perhaps TRBD1 (5 bases). CDR1 is SGHTA and CDR2 is FQGNSA in the germline V gene. V was shortened by 3 bases and J by 0 bases, with 12 bases between the two germline ends. CDR3 size: 16 residues.

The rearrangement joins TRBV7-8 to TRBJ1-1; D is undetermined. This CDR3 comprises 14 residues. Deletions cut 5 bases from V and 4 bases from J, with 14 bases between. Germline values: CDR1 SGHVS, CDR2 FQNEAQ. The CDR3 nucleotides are TGTGCCAGCAGCCCCCCACAGCGGGGCACTGAAGCTTTCTTT. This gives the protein CASSPPQRGTEAFF.

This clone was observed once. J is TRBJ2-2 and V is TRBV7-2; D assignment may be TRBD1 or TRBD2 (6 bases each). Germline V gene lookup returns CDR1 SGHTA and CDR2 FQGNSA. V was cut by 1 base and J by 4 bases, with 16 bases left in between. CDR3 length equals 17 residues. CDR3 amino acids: CASSLVGLGTLTGELFF. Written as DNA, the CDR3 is TGTGCCAGCAGCTTAGTGGGACTCGGGACACTCACCGGGGAGCTGTTTTTT.

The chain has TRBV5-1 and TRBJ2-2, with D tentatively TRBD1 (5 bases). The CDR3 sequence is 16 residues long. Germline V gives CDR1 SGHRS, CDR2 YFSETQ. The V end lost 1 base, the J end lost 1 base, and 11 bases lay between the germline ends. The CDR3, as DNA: TGCGCCAGCAGCTTGCAGGAGACAGAGAACACCGGGGAGCTGTTTTTT. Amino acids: CASSLQETENTGELFF.

The CDR3 reads CASRSGKGDEKLFF. The CDR3 bases are TGTGCCAGCAGGTCAGGGAAAGGTGATGAAAAACTGTTTTTT. This rearrangement joins TRBV28 to TRBJ1-4; TRBD1 is a possible D gene (5 bases). V lost 6 bases and J 6 bases, leaving 14 bases between the germline ends. The CDR3 runs to 14 residues. CDR1 is MDHEN and CDR2 is SYDVKM in the germline V gene.

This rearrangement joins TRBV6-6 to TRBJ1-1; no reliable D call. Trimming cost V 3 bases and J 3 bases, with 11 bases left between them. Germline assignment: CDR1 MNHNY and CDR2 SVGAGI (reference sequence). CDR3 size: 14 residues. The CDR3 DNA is TGTGCCAGCAGTTATGGGCTTGGTGACACTGAAGCTTTCTTT. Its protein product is CASSYGLGDTEAFF.

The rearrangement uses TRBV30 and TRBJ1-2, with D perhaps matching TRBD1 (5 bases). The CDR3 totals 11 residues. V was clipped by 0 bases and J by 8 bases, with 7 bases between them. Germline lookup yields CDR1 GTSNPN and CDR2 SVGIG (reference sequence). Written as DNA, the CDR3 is TGTGCCTGGAGTGTCGGGGACGGCTACACCTTC. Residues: CAWSVGDGYTF.

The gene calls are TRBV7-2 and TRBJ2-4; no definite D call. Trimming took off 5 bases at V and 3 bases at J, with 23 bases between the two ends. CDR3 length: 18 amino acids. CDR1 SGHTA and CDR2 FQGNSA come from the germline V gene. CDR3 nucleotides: TGTGCCAGCAGCGCTCCCTCGAATTTGGAAGCTTACAAAAACATTCAGTACTTC. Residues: CASSAPSNLEAYKNIQYF.

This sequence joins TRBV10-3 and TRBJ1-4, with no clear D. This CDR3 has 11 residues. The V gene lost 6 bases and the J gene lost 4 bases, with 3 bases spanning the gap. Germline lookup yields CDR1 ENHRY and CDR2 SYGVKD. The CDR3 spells CAIRDNEKLFF. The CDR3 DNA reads TGTGCCATCAGAGATAATGAAAAACTGTTTTTT.

This CDR3 is CASSPRTSGRAGADTQYF. Written as DNA, the CDR3 is TGTGCCAGCAGCCCGAGGACTAGCGGGAGGGCGGGCGCAGATACGCAGTATTTT. The V call is TRBV14, the J call TRBJ2-3, with 15 nucleotides matching TRBD2. Germline lookup yields CDR1 SGHDN and CDR2 FVKESK. The V segment lost 4 bases and the J segment 4 bases; nucleotides outside the gene matches: 9. The length of the CDR3 is 18 residues.

The CDR3 DNA reads as TGTGCCTGGTCCCTCAGGTCTAACTATGGCTACACCTTC. This encodes CAWSLRSNYGYTF. This chain connects TRBV30 to TRBJ1-2, with D hard to call. This CDR3 spans 13 amino acids. Trimming stripped 5 bases from V and 0 bases from J, with 10 bases between. Germline V CDR1 and CDR2: GTSNPN, SVGIG (reference sequence).

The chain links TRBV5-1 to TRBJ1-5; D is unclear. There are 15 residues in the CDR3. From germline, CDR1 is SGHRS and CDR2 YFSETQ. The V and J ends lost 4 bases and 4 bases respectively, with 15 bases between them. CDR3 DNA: TGCGCCAGCAGCCCGGATCTGCTCACTAATCAGCCCCAGCATTTT. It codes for CASSPDLLTNQPQHF.

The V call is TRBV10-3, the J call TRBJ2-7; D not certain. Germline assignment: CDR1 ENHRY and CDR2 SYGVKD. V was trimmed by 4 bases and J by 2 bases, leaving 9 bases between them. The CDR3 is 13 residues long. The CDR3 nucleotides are TGTGCCATCAGTGTAGGAAACCCCTACGAGCAGTACTTC. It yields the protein CAISVGNPYEQYF.

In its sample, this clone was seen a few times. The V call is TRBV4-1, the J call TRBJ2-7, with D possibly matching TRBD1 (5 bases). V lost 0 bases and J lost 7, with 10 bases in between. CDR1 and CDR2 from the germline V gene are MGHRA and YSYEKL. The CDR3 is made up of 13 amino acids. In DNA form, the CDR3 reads TGCGCCAGCAGCCAAGATAGGGGTTGGGAGCAGTACTTC. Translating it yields CASSQDRGWEQYF.

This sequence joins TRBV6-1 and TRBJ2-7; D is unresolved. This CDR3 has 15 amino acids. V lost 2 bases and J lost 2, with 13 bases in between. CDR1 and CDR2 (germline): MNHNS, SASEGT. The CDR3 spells CASSEPGLLAYEQYF. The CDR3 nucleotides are TGTGCCAGCAGTGAACCAGGATTGTTGGCCTACGAGCAGTACTTC.

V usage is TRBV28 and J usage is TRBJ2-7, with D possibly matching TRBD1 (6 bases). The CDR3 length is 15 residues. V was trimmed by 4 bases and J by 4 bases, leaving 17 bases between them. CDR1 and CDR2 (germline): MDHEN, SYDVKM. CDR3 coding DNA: TGTGCCAGCAGTTATGATTCAGGGGACACTTACGAGCAGTACTTC. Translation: CASSYDSGDTYEQYF.

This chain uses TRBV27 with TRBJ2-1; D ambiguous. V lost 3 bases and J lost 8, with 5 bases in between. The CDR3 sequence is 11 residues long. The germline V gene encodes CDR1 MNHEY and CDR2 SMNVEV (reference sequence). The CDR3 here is CASSFLDEQFF. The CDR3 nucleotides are TGTGCCAGCAGTTTCTTGGATGAGCAGTTCTTC.

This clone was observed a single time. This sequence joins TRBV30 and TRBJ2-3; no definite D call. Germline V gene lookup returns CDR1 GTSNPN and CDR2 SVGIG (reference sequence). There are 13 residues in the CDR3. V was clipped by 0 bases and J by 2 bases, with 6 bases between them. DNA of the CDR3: TGTGCCTGGAGTGTACTTCCCACAGATACGCAGTATTTT. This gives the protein CAWSVLPTDTQYF.

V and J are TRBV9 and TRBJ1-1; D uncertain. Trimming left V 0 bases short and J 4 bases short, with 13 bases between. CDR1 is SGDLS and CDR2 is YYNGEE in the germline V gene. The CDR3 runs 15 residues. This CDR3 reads CASSVDPHRGTEAFF. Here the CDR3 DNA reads TGTGCCAGCAGCGTAGACCCCCATCGCGGCACTGAAGCTTTCTTT. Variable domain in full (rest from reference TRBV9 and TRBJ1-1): DSGVTQTPKHLITATGQRVTLRCSPRSGDLSVYWYQQSLDQGLQFLIQYYNGEERAKGNILERFSAQQFPDLHSELNLSSLELGDSALYFCASSVDPHRGTEAFFGQGTRLTVV.

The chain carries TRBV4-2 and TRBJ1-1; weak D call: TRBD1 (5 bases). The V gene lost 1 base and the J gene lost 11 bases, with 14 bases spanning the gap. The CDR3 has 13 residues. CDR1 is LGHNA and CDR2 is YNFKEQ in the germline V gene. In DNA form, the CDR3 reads TGTGCCAGCAGCCAAGTCTCAGGGTTTGCGGCTTTCTTT. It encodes CASSQVSGFAAFF.

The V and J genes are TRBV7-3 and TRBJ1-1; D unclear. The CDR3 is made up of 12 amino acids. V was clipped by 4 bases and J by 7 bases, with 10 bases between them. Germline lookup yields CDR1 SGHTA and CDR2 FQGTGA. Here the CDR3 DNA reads TGTGCCAGCAGCTCTGCTACTGGTGAAGCTTTCTTT. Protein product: CASSSATGEAFF. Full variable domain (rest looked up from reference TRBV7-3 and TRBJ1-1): GAGVSQTPSNKVTEKGKYVELRCDPISGHTALYWYRQSLGQGPEFLIYFQGTGAADDSGLPNDRFFAVRPEGSVSTLKIQRTERGDSAVYLCASSSATGEAFFGQGTRLTVV.

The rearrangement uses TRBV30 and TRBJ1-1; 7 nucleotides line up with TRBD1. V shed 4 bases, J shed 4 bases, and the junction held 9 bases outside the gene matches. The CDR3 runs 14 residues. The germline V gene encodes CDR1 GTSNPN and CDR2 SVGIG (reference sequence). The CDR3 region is CAWKSSRGGTEAFF. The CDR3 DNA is TGTGCCTGGAAGTCTTCCAGGGGGGGCACTGAAGCTTTCTTT.

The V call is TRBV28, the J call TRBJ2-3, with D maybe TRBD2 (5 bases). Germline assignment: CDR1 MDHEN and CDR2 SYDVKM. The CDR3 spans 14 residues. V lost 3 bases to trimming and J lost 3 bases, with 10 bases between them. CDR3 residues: CASSFNEGTDTQYF. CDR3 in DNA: TGTGCCAGCAGTTTTAATGAGGGTACAGATACGCAGTATTTT. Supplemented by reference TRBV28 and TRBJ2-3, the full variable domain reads DVKVTQSSRYLVKRTGEKVFLECVQDMDHENMFWYRQDPGLGLRLIYFSYDVKMKEKGDIPEGYSVSREKKERFSLILESASTNQTSMYLCASSFNEGTDTQYFGPGTRLTVL.

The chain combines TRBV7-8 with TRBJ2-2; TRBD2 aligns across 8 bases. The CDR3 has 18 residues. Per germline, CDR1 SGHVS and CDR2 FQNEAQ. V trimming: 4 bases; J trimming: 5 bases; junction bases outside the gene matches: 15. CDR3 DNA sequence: TGTGCCAGCAGCTCTTACGGACTAAAGCGGGGGAATACCGGGGAGCTGTTTTTT. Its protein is CASSSYGLKRGNTGELFF.

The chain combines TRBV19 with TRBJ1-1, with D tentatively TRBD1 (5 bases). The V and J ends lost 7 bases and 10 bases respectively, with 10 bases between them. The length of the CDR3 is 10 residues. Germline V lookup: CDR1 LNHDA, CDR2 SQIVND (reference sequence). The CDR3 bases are TGTGCCAGTATAGGGGCGCGAGCTTTCTTT. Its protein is CASIGARAFF.

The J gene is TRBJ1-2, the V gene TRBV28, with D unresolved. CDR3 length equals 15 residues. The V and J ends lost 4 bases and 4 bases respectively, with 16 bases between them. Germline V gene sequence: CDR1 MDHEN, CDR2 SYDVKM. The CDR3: CASSSFVRGGYGYTF. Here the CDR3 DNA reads TGTGCCAGCAGTTCTTTCGTCAGAGGCGGCTATGGCTACACCTTC.

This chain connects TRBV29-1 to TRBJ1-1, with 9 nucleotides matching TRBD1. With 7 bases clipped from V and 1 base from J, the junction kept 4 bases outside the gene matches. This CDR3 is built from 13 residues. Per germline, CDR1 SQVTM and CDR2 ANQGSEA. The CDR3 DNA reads TGCAGCGGAGAGGACAGGGGGAACACTGAAGCTTTCTTT. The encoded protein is CSGEDRGNTEAFF.

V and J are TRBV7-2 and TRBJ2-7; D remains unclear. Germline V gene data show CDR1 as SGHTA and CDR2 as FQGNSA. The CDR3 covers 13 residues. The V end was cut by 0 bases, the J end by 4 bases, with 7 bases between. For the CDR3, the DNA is TGTGCCAGCAGCTTAGCGCAGAAATACGAGCAGTACTTC. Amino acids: CASSLAQKYEQYF. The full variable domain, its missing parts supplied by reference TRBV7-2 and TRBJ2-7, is GAGVSQSPSNKVTEKGKDVELRCDPISGHTALYWYRQSLGQGLEFLIYFQGNSAPDKSGLPSDRFSAERTGGSVSTLTIQRTQQEDSAVYLCASSLAQKYEQYFGPGTRLTVT.